This T cell receptor (beta chain) was captured in a study of OX40 agonist ivuxolimab in advanced cancers. Trimming removed 2 bases from V and 4 bases from J, with 13 bases in between. This CDR3 contains 15 residues. Germline lookup yields CDR1 SEHNR and CDR2 FQNEAQ (reference sequence). The method was immunoSEQ multiplex PCR; TCRdb's version includes in-frame clones alone and lacks a portion of them. Counted here are roughly 8,700 clones, around 87% occurring once; the ten biggest clones make up approximately 4.8%. This TCR came from an adult with an advanced solid tumor such as melanoma, head and neck, liver or kidney cancer. The chain has TRBV7-9 and TRBJ2-3, with D possibly being TRBD1 (6 bases). Material: CD4+ or CD8+ T cells sorted from blood, obtained in a trial of the OX40 agonist ivuxolimab. The CDR3 DNA sequence: TGTGCCAGCAGCTTAAGCTGGGGGCGGCCAGATACGCAGTATTTT. It specifies CASSLSWGRPDTQYF.